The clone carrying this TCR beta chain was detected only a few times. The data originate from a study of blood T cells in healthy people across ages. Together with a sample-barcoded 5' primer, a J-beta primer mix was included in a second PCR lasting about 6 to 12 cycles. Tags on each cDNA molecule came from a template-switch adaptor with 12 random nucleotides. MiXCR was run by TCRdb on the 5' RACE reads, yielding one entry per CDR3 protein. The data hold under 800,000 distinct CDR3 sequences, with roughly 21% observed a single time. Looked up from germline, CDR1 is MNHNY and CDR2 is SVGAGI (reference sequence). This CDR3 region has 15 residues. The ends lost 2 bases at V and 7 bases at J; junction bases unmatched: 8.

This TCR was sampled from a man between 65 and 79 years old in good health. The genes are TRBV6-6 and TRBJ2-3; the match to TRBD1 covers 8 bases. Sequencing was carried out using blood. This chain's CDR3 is CASSYGTGGPNTQYF. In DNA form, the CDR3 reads TGTGCCAGCAGTTACGGGACAGGTGGTCCGAATACGCAGTATTTT.